This T cell receptor (beta chain) came from a study of CD8 T cells in ankylosing spondylitis (dated by TCRdb to 2015 to 2018). Context from the whole study: The study profiled T cell receptor beta repertoires in healthy donors and ankylosing spondylitis patients to find disease-linked TCR variants. In total, the full study cohort was made up of 110 or so healthy donors and 25 to 30 ankylosing spondylitis patients. Peripheral blood was sampled, and synovial fluid was also collected from ankylosing spondylitis patients.

The instrument was an Illumina HiSeq 2500. Quantitative 5'-RACE with molecular barcodes was used to prepare TCR beta libraries. Concerning the study's data processing: A new computational method, built on a probabilistic model of VDJ rearrangement, was used to identify disease-linked TCR variants. TCRdb passed the public sequencing reads through fastp at Q25 and MiXCR, retaining productive beta sequences. Rows merge per CDR3 protein into single entries with the most common DNA and genes. For this entry, the V and J calls and clone size follow TCRdb and not the study's own pipeline. The table for this sample lists 200,000 to 300,000 distinct CDR3 sequences; 10% to 13% of them were counted only once. Of the sample, about 3% is held by the ten largest clones. This clonotype was detected ten times or more. Its antigen is currently not known. Per-base quality was not reported, and no clone a single base away is much larger than it.

V is shortened by 4 bases, J by 10 bases, and the region joining them spans 13 bases. The CDR3 starts with the cysteine, ends with the phenylalanine, and has 12 residues. Of all the DNA, just the CDR3 is kept, 36 bases in frame from base 1. Findings and caveats that apply to the study as a whole: Some motif variants had previously been reported in the synovial fluid and blood of reactive arthritis patients, which suggests shared mechanisms of disease initiation. A TCR beta motif of fewer than 10 highly homologous amino acid variants appeared characteristic of blood from ankylosing spondylitis patients. The disease-linked clones were reported to be significantly enriched in matched synovial fluid samples from ankylosing spondylitis patients. The disease-linked clones showed a CD8+ phenotype and occurred at relatively low frequencies in peripheral blood.

Recombination joined TRBV12-3 or TRBV12-4 with TRBJ1-1; perhaps TRBD1 is the D gene, with 6 bases matching. What was sequenced was blood, either unsorted or a sorted T cell fraction (not recorded which). The clonotype was recovered from a male donor with ankylosing spondylitis or in good health (not recorded which). The DNA sequence reads TGTGCCAGCAGTTCTCAGGGGCTGGGAGCTTTCTTT. Its translation reads: CASSSQGLGAFF.